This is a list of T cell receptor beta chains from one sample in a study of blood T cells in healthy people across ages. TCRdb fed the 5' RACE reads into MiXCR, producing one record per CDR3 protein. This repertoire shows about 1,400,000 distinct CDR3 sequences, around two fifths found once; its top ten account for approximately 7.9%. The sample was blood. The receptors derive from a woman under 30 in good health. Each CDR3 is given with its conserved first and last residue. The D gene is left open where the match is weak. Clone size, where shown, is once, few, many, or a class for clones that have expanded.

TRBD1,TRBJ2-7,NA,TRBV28,CASRGQGRVYEQYF,TGTGCCAGCAGGGGACAGGGTAGAGTCTACGAGCAGTACTTC
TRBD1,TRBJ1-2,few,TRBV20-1,CSATGGPEVGYTF,TGCAGTGCTACAGGGGGCCCGGAGGTTGGCTACACCTTC
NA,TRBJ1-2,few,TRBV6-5,CASSYPNSPGYTF,TGTGCCAGCAGTTATCCCAATAGCCCTGGCTACACCTTC
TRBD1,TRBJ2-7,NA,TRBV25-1,CASSSTRQGNSYEQYF,TGTGCCAGCAGTTCTACCCGACAGGGGAATTCCTACGAGCAGTACTTC
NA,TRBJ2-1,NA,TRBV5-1,CASSLRAEALSGQFF,TGCGCCAGCAGCTTGAGAGCGGAGGCTTTGTCTGGGCAGTTCTTC
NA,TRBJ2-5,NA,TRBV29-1,CSVGQTQETRYF,TGCAGCGTTGGGCAGACCCAAGAGACCCGGTACTTC
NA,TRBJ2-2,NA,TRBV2,CASTRIGSTGELFF,TGTGCCAGCACCCGAATCGGCAGCACCGGGGAGCTGTTTTTT
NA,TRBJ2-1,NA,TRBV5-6,CASTTTGRSYNEQFF,TGTGCCAGCACCACCACAGGGCGCTCCTACAATGAGCAGTTCTTC
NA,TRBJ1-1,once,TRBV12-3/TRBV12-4,CVSSPLGGGKGEAFF,TGTGTCAGCAGTCCCTTAGGGGGGGGAAAAGGTGAAGCTTTCTTT
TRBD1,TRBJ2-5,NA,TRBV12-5,CASGSGTGETQYF,TGTGCTAGTGGATCCGGGACAGGGGAGACCCAGTACTTC
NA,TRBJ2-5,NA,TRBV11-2,CASSPGVGRTLQETQYF,TGTGCCAGCAGCCCGGGGGTAGGCAGAACCCTTCAAGAGACCCAGTACTTC
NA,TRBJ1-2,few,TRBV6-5,CASRATGIYGYTF,TGTGCCAGCAGGGCCACAGGGATCTATGGCTACACCTTC
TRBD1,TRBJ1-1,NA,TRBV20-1,CSARTGGKSEAFF,TGCAGTGCTAGGACAGGGGGCAAGTCTGAAGCTTTCTTT
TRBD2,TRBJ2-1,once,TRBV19,CASSPGGTSGNLDEQFF,TGTGCCAGTAGCCCCGGCGGCACTAGCGGGAATCTTGATGAGCAGTTCTTC
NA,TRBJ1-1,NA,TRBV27,CASSPGGETEAFF,TGCGCCAGCAGCCCGGGGGGTGAAACTGAAGCTTTCTTT
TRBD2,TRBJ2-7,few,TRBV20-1,CSAGRTSGGVEQYF,TGCAGTGCTGGACGGACTAGCGGGGGGGTCGAGCAGTACTTC
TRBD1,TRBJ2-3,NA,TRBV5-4,CASSPRQGRPDTQYF,TGTGCCAGCAGCCCCCGACAGGGGAGACCAGATACGCAGTATTTT
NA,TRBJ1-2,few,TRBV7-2,CASSLLRGYTF,TGTGCCAGCAGCTTATTGCGCGGCTACACCTTC
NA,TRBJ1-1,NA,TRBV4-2,CASSARGKNTEAFF,TGTGCCAGCAGCGCGCGGGGGAAGAACACTGAAGCTTTCTTT
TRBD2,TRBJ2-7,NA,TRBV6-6,CASLLAGAAGNEQYF,TGTGCCAGCCTACTAGCGGGAGCCGCGGGGAATGAGCAGTACTTC
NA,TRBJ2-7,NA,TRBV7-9,CASSSYGDAREQYF,TGTGCCAGCAGCTCCTACGGGGATGCCCGAGAGCAGTACTTC
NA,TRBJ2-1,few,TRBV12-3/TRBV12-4,CASNLLANEQFF,TGTGCCAGCAACCTACTAGCAAATGAGCAGTTCTTC
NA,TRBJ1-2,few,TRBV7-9,CASSSWTRRQSYTF,TGTGCCAGCAGCTCCTGGACACGTAGGCAGAGCTACACCTTC
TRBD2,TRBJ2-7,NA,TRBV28,CASSSYGTSGYERYF,TGTGCCAGCAGTTCTTACGGGACTAGCGGCTACGAGCGGTACTTC
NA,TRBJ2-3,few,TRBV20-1,CSASRGPNTDTQYF,TGCAGTGCTAGTCGTGGGCCCAACACAGATACGCAGTATTTT
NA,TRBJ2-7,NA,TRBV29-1,CSVVFMVKNEQYF,TGCAGCGTTGTCTTTATGGTTAAAAACGAGCAGTACTTC
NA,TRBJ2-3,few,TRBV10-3,CAISDKGLDTQYF,TGTGCCATCAGTGACAAGGGATTAGATACGCAGTATTTT
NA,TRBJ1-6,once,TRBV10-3,CAILISPGDNSPLHF,TGTGCCATCCTTATCTCTCCGGGAGATAATTCACCCCTCCACTTT
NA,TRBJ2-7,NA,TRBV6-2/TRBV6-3,CASRWSRSLYEQYF,TGTGCCAGCCGATGGTCCCGCTCCCTCTACGAGCAGTACTTC
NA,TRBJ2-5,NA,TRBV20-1,CSAPRGGPYNEQYF,TGCAGTGCCCCTCGAGGGGGGCCATACAATGAGCAGTACTTC
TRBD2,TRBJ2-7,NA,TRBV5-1,CASSQEGLAGHEQYF,TGCGCCAGCAGCCAGGAAGGACTAGCGGGCCACGAGCAGTACTTC
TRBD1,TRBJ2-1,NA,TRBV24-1,CATSGDRSDEQFF,TGTGCCACCAGTGGGGACAGGAGCGATGAGCAGTTCTTC
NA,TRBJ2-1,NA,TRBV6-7,CASSPGGGGHPPNNEQFF,TGTGCCAGCAGTCCCGGAGGGGGCGGCCATCCGCCGAACAATGAGCAGTTCTTC
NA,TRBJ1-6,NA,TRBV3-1,CASSQGEDNSPLHF,TGTGCCAGCAGCCAGGGTGAGGATAATTCACCCCTCCACTTT
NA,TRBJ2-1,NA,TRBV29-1,CSVEGLGNEQFF,TGCAGCGTTGAGGGACTGGGGAATGAGCAGTTCTTC
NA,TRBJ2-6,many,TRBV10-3,CATGTFSGANVLTF,TGTGCCACCGGGACGTTCTCTGGGGCCAACGTCCTGACTTTC
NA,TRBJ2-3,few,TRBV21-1,CASSKEGQGTSGVPSTDTQYF,TGTGCCAGCAGCAAAGAGGGACAGGGGACTAGCGGGGTTCCTAGCACAGATACGCAGTATTTT
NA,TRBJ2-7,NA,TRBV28,CATNRLKGGTYEQYF,TGTGCCACCAATCGGTTGAAGGGGGGTACCTACGAGCAGTACTTC
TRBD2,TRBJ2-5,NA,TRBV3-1,CASSQVGGRKYF,TGTGCCAGCAGCCAAGTAGGCGGGAGAAAGTACTTC
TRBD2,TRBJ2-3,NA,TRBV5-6,CASSRRGLAGGRDTQYF,TGTGCCAGCAGCCGACGGGGACTAGCGGGGGGGCGGGATACGCAGTATTTT
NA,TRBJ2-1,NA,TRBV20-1,CSATEPGYNEQFF,TGCAGTGCTACCGAACCGGGCTACAATGAGCAGTTCTTC
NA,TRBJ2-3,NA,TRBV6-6,CASSWRTGTDTQYF,TGTGCCAGCAGTTGGAGGACAGGCACAGATACGCAGTATTTT
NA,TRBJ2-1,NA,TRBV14,CASSQGLAGREQFF,TGTGCCAGCAGCCAAGGCCTAGCAGGCAGGGAGCAGTTCTTC
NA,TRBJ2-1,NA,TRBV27,CASSFYSGTGEQFF,TGTGCCAGCAGTTTCTATTCGGGGACGGGTGAGCAGTTCTTC
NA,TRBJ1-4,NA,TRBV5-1,CASSLDSTLANEELFF,TGCGCCAGCAGCTTGGATTCCACCCTGGCTAATGAAGAACTGTTTTTT
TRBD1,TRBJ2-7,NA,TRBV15,CATSRTRDSYEQYF,TGTGCCACCAGCAGAACCCGGGACAGCTACGAGCAGTACTTC